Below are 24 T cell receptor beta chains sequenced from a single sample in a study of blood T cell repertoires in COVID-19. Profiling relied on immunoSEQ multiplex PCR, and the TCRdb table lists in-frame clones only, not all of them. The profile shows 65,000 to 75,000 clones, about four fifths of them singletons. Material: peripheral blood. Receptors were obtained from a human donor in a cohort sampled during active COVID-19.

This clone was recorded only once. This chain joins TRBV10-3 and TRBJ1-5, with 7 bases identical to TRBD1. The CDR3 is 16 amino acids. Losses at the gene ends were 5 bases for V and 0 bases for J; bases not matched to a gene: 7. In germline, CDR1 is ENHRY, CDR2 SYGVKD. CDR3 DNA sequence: TGTGCCATCAGTCCGGGACAGAGCAATAGCAATCAGCCCCAGCATTTT. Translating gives CAISPGQSNSNQPQHF.

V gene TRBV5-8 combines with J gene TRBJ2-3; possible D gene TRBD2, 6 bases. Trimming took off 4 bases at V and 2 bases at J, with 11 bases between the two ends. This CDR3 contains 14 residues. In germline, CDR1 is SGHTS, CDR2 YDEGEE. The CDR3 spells CASSPAGPTDTQYF. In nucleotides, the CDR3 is TGTGCCAGCAGCCCAGCGGGTCCCACAGATACGCAGTATTTT. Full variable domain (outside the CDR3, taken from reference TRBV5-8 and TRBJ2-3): EAGVTQSPTHLIKTRGQQATLRCSPISGHTSVYWYQQALGLGLQFLLWYDEGEERNRGNFPPRFSGRQFPNYSSELNVNALELEDSALYLCASSPAGPTDTQYFGPGTRLTVL.

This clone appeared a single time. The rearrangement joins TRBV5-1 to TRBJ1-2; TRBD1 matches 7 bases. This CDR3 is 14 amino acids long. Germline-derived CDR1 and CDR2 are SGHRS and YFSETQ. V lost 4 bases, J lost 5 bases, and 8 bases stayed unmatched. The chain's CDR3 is CASSRGGQPYGYTF. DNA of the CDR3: TGCGCCAGCAGCCGGGGGGGACAGCCTTATGGCTACACCTTC.

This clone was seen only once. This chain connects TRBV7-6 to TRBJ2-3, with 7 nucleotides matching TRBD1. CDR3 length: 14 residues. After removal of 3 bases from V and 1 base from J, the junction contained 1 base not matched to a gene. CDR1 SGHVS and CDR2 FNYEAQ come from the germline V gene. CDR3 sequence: CASSFTGGTDTQYF. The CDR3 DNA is TGTGCCAGCAGCTTCACAGGGGGCACAGATACGCAGTATTTT.

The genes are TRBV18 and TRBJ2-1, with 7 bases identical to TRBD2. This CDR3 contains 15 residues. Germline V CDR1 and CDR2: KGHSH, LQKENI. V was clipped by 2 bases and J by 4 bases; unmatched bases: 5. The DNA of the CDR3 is TGTGCCAGCTCACCATCGACGGGGGGATACAATGAGCAGTTCTTC. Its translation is CASSPSTGGYNEQFF.

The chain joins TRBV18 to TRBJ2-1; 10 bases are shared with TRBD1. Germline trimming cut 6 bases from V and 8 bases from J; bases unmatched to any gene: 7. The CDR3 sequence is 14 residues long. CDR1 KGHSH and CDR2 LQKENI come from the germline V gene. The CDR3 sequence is CASSPGQGFDEQFF. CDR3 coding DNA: TGTGCCAGCTCCCCGGGACAGGGGTTCGATGAGCAGTTCTTC.

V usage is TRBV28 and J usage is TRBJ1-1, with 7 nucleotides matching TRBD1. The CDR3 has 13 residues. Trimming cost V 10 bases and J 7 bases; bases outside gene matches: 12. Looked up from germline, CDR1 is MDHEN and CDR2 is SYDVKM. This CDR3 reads CATITGAPYEAFF. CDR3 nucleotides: TGTGCCACCATAACAGGGGCCCCCTATGAAGCTTTCTTT. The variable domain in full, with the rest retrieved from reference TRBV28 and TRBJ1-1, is DVKVTQSSRYLVKRTGEKVFLECVQDMDHENMFWYRQDPGLGLRLIYFSYDVKMKEKGDIPEGYSVSREKKERFSLILESASTNQTSMYLCATITGAPYEAFFGQGTRLTVV.

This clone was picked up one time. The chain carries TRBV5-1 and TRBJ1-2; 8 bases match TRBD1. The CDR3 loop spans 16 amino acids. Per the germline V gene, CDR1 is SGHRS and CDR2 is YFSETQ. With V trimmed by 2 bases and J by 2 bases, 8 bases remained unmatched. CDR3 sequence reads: CASSLTTGGGNYGYTF. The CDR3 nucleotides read TGCGCCAGCAGCTTAACCACAGGGGGAGGAAACTATGGCTACACCTTC. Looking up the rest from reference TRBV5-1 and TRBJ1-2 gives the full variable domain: KAGVTQTPRYLIKTRGQQVTLSCSPISGHRSVSWYQQTPGQGLQFLFEYFSETQRNKGNFPGRFSGRQFSNSRSEMNVSTLELGDSALYLCASSLTTGGGNYGYTFGSGTRLTVV.

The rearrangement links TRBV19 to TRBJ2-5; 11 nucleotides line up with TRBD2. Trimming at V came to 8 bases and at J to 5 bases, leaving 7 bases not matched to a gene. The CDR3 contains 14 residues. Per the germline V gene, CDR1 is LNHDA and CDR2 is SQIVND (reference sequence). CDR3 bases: TGTGCCAGTCGACTAGCGGGAAGTCAGGAGACCCAGTACTTC. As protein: CASRLAGSQETQYF.

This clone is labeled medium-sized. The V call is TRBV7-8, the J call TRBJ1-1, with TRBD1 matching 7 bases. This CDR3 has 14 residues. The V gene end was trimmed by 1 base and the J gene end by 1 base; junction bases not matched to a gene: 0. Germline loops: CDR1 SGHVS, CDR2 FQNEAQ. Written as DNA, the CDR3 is TGTGCCAGCAGCTTAGGGACAGGGAACACTGAAGCTTTCTTT. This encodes CASSLGTGNTEAFF.

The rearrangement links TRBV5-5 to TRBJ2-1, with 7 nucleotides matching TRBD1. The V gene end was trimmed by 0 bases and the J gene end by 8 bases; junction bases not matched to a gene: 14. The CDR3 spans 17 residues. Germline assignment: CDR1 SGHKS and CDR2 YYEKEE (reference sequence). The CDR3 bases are TGTGCCAGCAGCTTGGGCTTTTCAGGGGGTGCCGAGTATGAGCAGTTCTTC. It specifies CASSLGFSGGAEYEQFF.

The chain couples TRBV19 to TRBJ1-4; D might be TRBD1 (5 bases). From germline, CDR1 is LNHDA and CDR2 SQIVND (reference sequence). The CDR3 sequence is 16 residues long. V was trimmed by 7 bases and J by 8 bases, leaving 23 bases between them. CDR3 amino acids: CASTPGRGGSLEKLFF. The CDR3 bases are TGTGCCAGTACCCCAGGGCGCGGGGGTTCGTTGGAAAAACTGTTTTTT.

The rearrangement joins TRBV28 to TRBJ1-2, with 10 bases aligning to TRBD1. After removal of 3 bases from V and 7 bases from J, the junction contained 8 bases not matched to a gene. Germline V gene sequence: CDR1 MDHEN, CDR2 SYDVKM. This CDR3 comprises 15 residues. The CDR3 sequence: CASSLEGQGRGGYTF. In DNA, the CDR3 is TGTGCCAGCAGTTTGGAGGGACAGGGGCGAGGTGGCTACACCTTC.

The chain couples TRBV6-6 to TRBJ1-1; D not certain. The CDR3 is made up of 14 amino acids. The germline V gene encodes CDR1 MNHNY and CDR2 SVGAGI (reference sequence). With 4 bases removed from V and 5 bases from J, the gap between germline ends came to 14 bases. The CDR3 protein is CASSSGNVLTEAFF. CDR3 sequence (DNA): TGTGCCAGCAGTTCGGGAAACGTTTTGACTGAAGCTTTCTTT.

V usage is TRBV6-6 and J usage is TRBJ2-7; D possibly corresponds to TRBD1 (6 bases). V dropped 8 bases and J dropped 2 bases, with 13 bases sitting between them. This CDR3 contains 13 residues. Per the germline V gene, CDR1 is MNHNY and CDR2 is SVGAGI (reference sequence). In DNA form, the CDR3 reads TGTGCCAGCGAAGGGACATTTCCCTACGAGCAGTACTTC. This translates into CASEGTFPYEQYF.

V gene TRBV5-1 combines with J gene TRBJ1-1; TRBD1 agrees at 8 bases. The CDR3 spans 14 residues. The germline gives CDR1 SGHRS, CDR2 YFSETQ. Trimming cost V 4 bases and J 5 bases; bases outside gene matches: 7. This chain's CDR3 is CASSQPGQETEAFF. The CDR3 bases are TGCGCCAGCAGCCAGCCGGGACAGGAAACTGAAGCTTTCTTT.

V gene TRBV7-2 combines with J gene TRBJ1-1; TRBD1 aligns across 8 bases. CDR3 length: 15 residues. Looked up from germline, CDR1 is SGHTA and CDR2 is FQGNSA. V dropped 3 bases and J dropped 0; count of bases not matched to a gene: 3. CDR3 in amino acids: CASSFGQGLNTEAFF. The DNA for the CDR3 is TGTGCCAGCAGCTTCGGACAGGGACTGAACACTGAAGCTTTCTTT. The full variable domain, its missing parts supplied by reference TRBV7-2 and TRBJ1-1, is GAGVSQSPSNKVTEKGKDVELRCDPISGHTALYWYRQSLGQGLEFLIYFQGNSAPDKSGLPSDRFSAERTGGSVSTLTIQRTQQEDSAVYLCASSFGQGLNTEAFFGQGTRLTVV.

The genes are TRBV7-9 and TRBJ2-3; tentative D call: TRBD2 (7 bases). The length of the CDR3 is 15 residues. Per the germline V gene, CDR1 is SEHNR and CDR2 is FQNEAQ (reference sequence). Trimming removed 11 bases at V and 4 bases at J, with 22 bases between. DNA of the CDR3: TGTGCCGGGGGGGGCCTCAGCGTAGCCGCAGATACGCAGTATTTT. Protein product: CAGGGLSVAADTQYF.

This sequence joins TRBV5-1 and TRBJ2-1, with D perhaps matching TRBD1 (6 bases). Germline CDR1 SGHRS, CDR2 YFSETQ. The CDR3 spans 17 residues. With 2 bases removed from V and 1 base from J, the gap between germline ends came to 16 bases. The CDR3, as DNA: TGCGCCAGCAGCTTCCAAGTGGGGGCCAGGTCCTACAATGAGCAGTTCTTC. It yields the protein CASSFQVGARSYNEQFF.

The DNA of the CDR3 is TGCGCCAGCAGCGTCCCCCGGGACAGGGCTAATGAGCAGTTCTTC. Translation gives CASSVPRDRANEQFF. The V gene is TRBV5-1, the J gene TRBJ2-1, with 9 bases that match TRBD1. This CDR3 is 15 amino acids long. With 4 bases clipped from V and 7 bases from J, the junction kept 9 bases outside the gene matches. Germline CDR1 reads SGHRS; CDR2 reads YFSETQ. Full variable domain (outside the CDR3, taken from reference TRBV5-1 and TRBJ2-1): KAGVTQTPRYLIKTRGQQVTLSCSPISGHRSVSWYQQTPGQGLQFLFEYFSETQRNKGNFPGRFSGRQFSNSRSEMNVSTLELGDSALYLCASSVPRDRANEQFFGPGTRLTVL.

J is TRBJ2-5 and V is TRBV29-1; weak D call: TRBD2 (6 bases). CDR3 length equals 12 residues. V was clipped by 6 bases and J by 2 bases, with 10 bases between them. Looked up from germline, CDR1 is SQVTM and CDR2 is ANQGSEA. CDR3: CSVGTPQETQYF. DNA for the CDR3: TGCAGCGTAGGGACTCCTCAAGAGACCCAGTACTTC.

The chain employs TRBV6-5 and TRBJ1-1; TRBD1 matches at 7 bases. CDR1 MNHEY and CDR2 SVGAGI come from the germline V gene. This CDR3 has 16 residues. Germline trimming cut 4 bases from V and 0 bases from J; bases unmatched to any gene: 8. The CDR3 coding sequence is TGTGCCAGCAGTTCCCGGACAGGCCCCATGAACACTGAAGCTTTCTTT. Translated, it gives CASSSRTGPMNTEAFF.

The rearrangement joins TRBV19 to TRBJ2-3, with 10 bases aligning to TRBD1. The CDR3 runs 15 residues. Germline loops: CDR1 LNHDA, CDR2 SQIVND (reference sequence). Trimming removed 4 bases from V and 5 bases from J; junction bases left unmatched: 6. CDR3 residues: CASSTTGGWEDTQYF. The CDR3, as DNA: TGTGCCAGTAGTACGACAGGGGGCTGGGAAGATACGCAGTATTTT. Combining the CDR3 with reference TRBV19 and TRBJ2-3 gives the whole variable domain DGGITQSPKYLFRKEGQNVTLSCEQNLNHDAMYWYRQDPGQGLRLIYYSQIVNDFQKGDIAEGYSVSREKKESFPLTVTSAQKNPTAFYLCASSTTGGWEDTQYFGPGTRLTVL.

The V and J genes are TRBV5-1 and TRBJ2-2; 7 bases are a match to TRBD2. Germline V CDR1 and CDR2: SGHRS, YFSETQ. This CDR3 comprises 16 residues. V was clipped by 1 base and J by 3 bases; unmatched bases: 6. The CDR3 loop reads CASSLTPAGDTGELFF. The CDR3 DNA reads TGCGCCAGCAGCTTGACCCCCGCGGGAGACACCGGGGAGCTGTTTTTT.